This T cell receptor beta chain was sequenced during a study of early T cells in non-severe SARS-CoV-2 infection (dated by TCRdb to the early 2020s). As for the study more broadly: TCR sequencing used bulk RNA from unsorted whole blood, so alpha and beta chains could not be paired. Overall results and qualifications from the work: VDJdb matching was skewed toward anti-spike CD8 responses and likely underestimated virus-specific expansions by missing private and CD4 specificities.

Receptor libraries were prepared by 5' RACE. Sequencing relied on a NextSeq 500. In the TCR library protocol, unique molecular identifiers were attached to individual cDNA molecules to correct for PCR bias and sequencing error. Both TCR alpha and beta chains were sequenced, and tight co-correlation was observed between alpha and beta sequence abundances in each sample. For the original study's pipeline: Decombinator V4 was used to annotate the V gene, J gene and CDR3 of the TCR sequences. TCRs were defined as expanded if a significant change between any two time points was detected under a Poisson model with p below 0.0001. TCR abundances were normalised to the total number of TCRs sequenced per sample and were expressed as counts per million. MAIT TCRs were defined by TRAV1-2 paired with TRAJ12, TRAJ20 or TRAJ33, and iNKT TCRs by TRAV10 paired with TRAJ18. VDJdb, accessed on 1 November 2021, was searched for TCRs annotated for CMV, EBV and SARS-CoV-2, and TCRs annotated for more than one antigen were excluded. TCRdb passed the public sequencing reads through fastp at Q25 and MiXCR, retaining productive beta sequences. Each record represents a unique CDR3 protein, reported with the most common genes and DNA among its rows. The V and J calls shown here were made by TCRdb, not taken from the authors' results. The sample contains 80,000 or so distinct CDR3 sequences, roughly 15% of them found a single time. The top ten clones comprise 10% to 15% of the sample.

Measured from the cysteine to the phenylalanine, the CDR3 is 15 residues long. This entry keeps only the CDR3 DNA: 45 bases, framed from base 1. The germline V gene (reference sequence) specifies MNHNY as CDR1 and SVGAGI as CDR2. The germline ends are 11 bases apart after V is trimmed by 6 bases and J by 0 bases. A case-control design nested within a healthcare worker cohort in London, UK, was used, with weekly nasopharyngeal swab PCR tests and blood sampling performed. Healthcare workers were enrolled in the week of the UK lockdown, from 23 to 31 March 2020, and were followed every week for up to about 16 weeks. In its sample, this clonotype was seen a few times. Its cognate antigen has yet to be identified. Within one base of it there is no much larger clone, and no base qualities were kept.

Recombination joined TRBV6-6 with TRBJ1-4, with an unclear D gene assignment. The receptor comes from an adult who was a healthcare worker with PCR-confirmed SARS-CoV-2 infection or an uninfected control (not recorded which). Sequencing was carried out using whole blood. DNA sequence: TGTGCCAGCAGCGACGGCCCTGCAACTAATGAAAAACTGTTTTTT. Its amino acids are CASSDGPATNEKLFF.